The 27 T cell receptor beta chains given below trace back to one sample, sequenced in a study of cytomegalovirus exposure and HLA in healthy donors. Amplification used 60 Vbeta primers and 13 Jbeta primers. Profiling relied on immunoSEQ multiplex PCR, and the TCRdb table lists in-frame clones only, not all of them. The table has 150,000 to 200,000 clones, under 80% seen once. Material for sequencing was PBMCs. The receptors stem from a woman aged 25 to 39 in good health and CMV-seronegative.

This clone appeared a single time. This chain connects TRBV6-5 to TRBJ2-7, with 8 bases aligning to TRBD1. This CDR3 spans 14 amino acids. The V gene's germline CDR1 is MNHEY and CDR2 SVGAGI. After removal of 1 base from V and 5 bases from J, the junction contained 4 bases not matched to a gene. CDR3 amino acids: CASSYLDRDHEQYF. CDR3 nucleotide sequence: TGTGCCAGCAGTTACTTGGACAGGGACCACGAGCAGTACTTC.

The chain employs TRBV13 and TRBJ2-3; TRBD2 matches at 7 bases. After removal of 7 bases from V and 1 base from J, the junction contained 11 bases not matched to a gene. The CDR3 spans 16 residues. The V gene's germline CDR1 is PRHDT and CDR2 FYEKMQ (reference sequence). The CDR3 sequence is CASTQLSGLGTDTQYF. The CDR3 coding sequence is TGTGCCAGCACCCAATTGAGCGGACTAGGCACAGATACGCAGTATTTT.

V gene TRBV4-2 combines with J gene TRBJ2-5; 12 positions match TRBD2. Germline loops: CDR1 LGHNA, CDR2 YNFKEQ. Losses at the gene ends were 4 bases for V and 2 bases for J; bases not matched to a gene: 5. The CDR3 sequence is 16 residues long. CDR3: CASSPRLAGAQETQYF. CDR3 DNA: TGTGCCAGCAGCCCACGACTAGCGGGGGCACAAGAGACCCAGTACTTC.

The chain couples TRBV5-1 to TRBJ1-1; 9 bases match TRBD1. The CDR3 loop spans 15 amino acids. CDR1 and CDR2 (germline): SGHRS, YFSETQ. J lost 0 bases, V lost 4 bases, and 4 bases had no gene match. CDR3 DNA: TGCGCCAGCAGCCCCGGGACAGGGATGAACACTGAAGCTTTCTTT. This gives the protein CASSPGTGMNTEAFF. Complete variable domain (other parts from reference TRBV5-1 and TRBJ1-1): KAGVTQTPRYLIKTRGQQVTLSCSPISGHRSVSWYQQTPGQGLQFLFEYFSETQRNKGNFPGRFSGRQFSNSRSEMNVSTLELGDSALYLCASSPGTGMNTEAFFGQGTRLTVV.

CDR3 amino acids: CACNGGLGYGYTF. In DNA form, the CDR3 reads TGCGCCTGTAACGGGGGACTCGGCTATGGCTACACCTTC. The gene calls are TRBV10-2 and TRBJ1-2; D might be TRBD1 (5 bases). Germline CDR1 and CDR2: WSHSY and SAAADI. This CDR3 is built from 13 residues. V lost 11 bases to trimming and J lost 4 bases, with 17 bases between them.

This chain's CDR3 is CASSRPGGYGYTF. In DNA form, the CDR3 reads TGTGCCAGCAGCCGCCCAGGAGGCTATGGCTACACCTTC. This chain uses TRBV14 with TRBJ1-2; D is ambiguous. Germline CDR1 SGHDN, CDR2 FVKESK. This CDR3 has 13 amino acids. V lost 4 bases and J 4 bases, leaving 10 bases between the germline ends.

This clone was counted only a few times. The genes are TRBV11-2 and TRBJ1-3; 7 bases line up with TRBD1. V was pared by 5 bases and J by 7 bases, with 11 bases of the junction left unmatched. Germline CDR1 is SGHAT and CDR2 is FQNNGV. This CDR3 contains 15 residues. The CDR3 DNA follows: TGTGCCAGCAGCGTCATTCAAGGGACAGCCAACACCATATATTTT. Its translation is CASSVIQGTANTIYF. The complete variable domain, with remaining parts taken from reference TRBV11-2 and TRBJ1-3, reads EAGVAQSPRYKIIEKRQSVAFWCNPISGHATLYWYQQILGQGPKLLIQFQNNGVVDDSQLPKDRFSAERLKGVDSTLKIQPAKLEDSAVYLCASSVIQGTANTIYFGEGSWLTVV.

V and J are TRBV29-1 and TRBJ2-3; D unresolved. Trimming left V 4 bases short and J 2 bases short, with 13 bases between. Per germline, CDR1 SQVTM and CDR2 ANQGSEA. The length of the CDR3 is 14 residues. The CDR3 DNA sequence: TGCAGCGTTGGGTTGCGCATGATCACAGATACGCAGTATTTT. This codes for CSVGLRMITDTQYF.

Only a few counts were recorded for this clone. The genes are TRBV9 and TRBJ2-2, with D possibly being TRBD2 (5 bases). The V and J ends lost 0 bases and 6 bases respectively, with 18 bases between them. The length of the CDR3 is 17 residues. CDR1 and CDR2 from the germline V gene are SGDLS and YYNGEE. The CDR3, as DNA: TGTGCCAGCAGCGTAGCCCCTCCTAGCTCGGCCCCCGGGGAGCTGTTTTTT. This codes for CASSVAPPSSAPGELFF.

This clone has a handful of counts. The genes are TRBV10-3 and TRBJ2-1, with TRBD2 identical over 10 bases. Germline CDR1 reads ENHRY; CDR2 reads SYGVKD. This CDR3 contains 17 residues. V gave up 0 bases and J gave up 3 bases; unmatched junction bases: 5. The CDR3 DNA is TGTGCCATCAGTGAGTCCCTAGCGGGGGTCATCTACAATGAGCAGTTCTTC. Residues: CAISESLAGVIYNEQFF.

This clone was seen only once. V usage is TRBV14 and J usage is TRBJ2-7; 8 bases match TRBD2. The germline V gene has CDR1 SGHDN and CDR2 FVKESK. CDR3 size: 14 residues. The junction had 1 base not matched to a gene; V was cut back by 1 base and J by 2 bases. The CDR3 DNA is TGTGCCAGCAGCCAAGTCGGGGGGGCCTACGAGCAGTACTTC. Translation gives CASSQVGGAYEQYF.

The rearrangement links TRBV10-3 to TRBJ2-3, with 8 bases matching TRBD1. J gave up 0 bases and V 0 bases, and 2 bases lay outside the gene matches. The CDR3 has 16 residues. Germline loops: CDR1 ENHRY, CDR2 SYGVKD. The CDR3 loop reads CAISESWTGSTDTQYF. CDR3 DNA sequence: TGTGCCATCAGTGAGTCCTGGACAGGGAGCACAGATACGCAGTATTTT.

A note on this clone: In the same sample, other DNA sequences code for this CDR3. This chain connects TRBV6-1 to TRBJ1-5; the match to TRBD1 covers 7 bases. The CDR3 spans 22 residues. The germline V gene has CDR1 MNHNS and CDR2 SASEGT. Trimming cost V 0 bases and J 0 bases; bases outside gene matches: 20. The DNA of the CDR3 is TGTGCCAGCAGTGAAGCGGAAGGGGGTTGGGACAGAGCTTTCAATAGCAATCAGCCCCAGCATTTT. Protein product: CASSEAEGGWDRAFNSNQPQHF.

This clone came up a few times. The chain is built from TRBV19 and TRBJ1-5, with 9 nucleotides matching TRBD1. J gave up 6 bases and V 6 bases, and 12 bases lay outside the gene matches. The germline CDR1 and CDR2 sequences are LNHDA and SQIVND (reference sequence). This CDR3 region has 16 residues. CDR3 sequence: CASSPGTGIVRQPQHF. In DNA form, the CDR3 reads TGTGCCAGTAGCCCCGGGACAGGGATTGTCCGTCAGCCCCAGCATTTT.

This clone appeared a single time. The missing conserved phenylalanine or tryptophan at the end of this CDR3 makes a read error likely. The chain carries TRBV10-3 and TRBJ1-1, with 7 bases that match TRBD1. There are 15 residues in the CDR3. The germline V gene has CDR1 ENHRY and CDR2 SYGVKD. V lost 9 bases to trimming and J lost 4 bases; unmatched junction nucleotides: 14. The DNA of the CDR3 is TGTGCCATTTCCCCCTCCGACAGGGCGGGCACTGAAGCTTTCTCT. It yields the protein CAISPSDRAGTEAFS.

The chain employs TRBV6-6 and TRBJ2-7; 7 bases are shared with TRBD2. V lost 1 base, J lost 1 base, and 7 bases stayed unmatched. CDR1 is MNHNY and CDR2 is SVGAGI in the germline V gene (reference sequence). The CDR3 length is 16 residues. CDR3 bases: TGTGCCAGCAGTTACTTCATGGCTAGCGGATCCTACGAGCAGTACTTC. Protein: CASSYFMASGSYEQYF.

This chain uses TRBV7-2 with TRBJ1-1, with 11 bases fitting TRBD1. The length of the CDR3 is 15 residues. Germline V CDR1 and CDR2: SGHTA, FQGNSA. The V segment lost 5 bases and the J segment 5 bases; nucleotides outside the gene matches: 7. The CDR3 DNA is TGTGCCAGCAGCCCGGGACAGGGGGGTGTGACTGAAGCTTTCTTT. Encoded protein: CASSPGQGGVTEAFF.

The rearrangement joins TRBV28 to TRBJ2-2, with TRBD2 identical over 12 bases. After removal of 7 bases from V and 2 bases from J, the junction contained 14 bases not matched to a gene. The length of the CDR3 is 19 residues. Germline CDR1 reads MDHEN; CDR2 reads SYDVKM. As DNA, the CDR3 is TGTGCCAGCACCACGCAACAACTAGCGGGGGGCCGAAACACCGGGGAGCTGTTTTTT. Translation: CASTTQQLAGGRNTGELFF.

This chain joins TRBV2 and TRBJ1-2; TRBD1 matches at 11 bases. V lost 7 bases, J lost 8 bases, and 9 bases stayed unmatched. This CDR3 contains 14 residues. Germline V gene data show CDR1 as SNHLY and CDR2 as FYNNEI. The CDR3 protein is CASNTGTGGTGYTF. The CDR3 DNA follows: TGTGCCAGCAATACCGGGACAGGGGGGACGGGCTACACCTTC.

The V and J genes are TRBV2 and TRBJ1-6, with TRBD1 as a possible D gene (6 bases). CDR1 is SNHLY, CDR2 FYNNEI, per germline. Trimming took off 8 bases at V and 7 bases at J, with 15 bases between the two ends. This CDR3 spans 14 amino acids. The CDR3 DNA follows: TGTGCCAGCGGCCGACAGGATCGGAATTCACCCCTCCACTTT. Translating gives CASGRQDRNSPLHF.

V is TRBV30 and J is TRBJ1-6; D is unresolved. The CDR3 length is 13 residues. V dropped 5 bases and J dropped 5 bases, with 10 bases sitting between them. Germline V CDR1 and CDR2: GTSNPN, SVGIG (reference sequence). The CDR3: CAWARGDNSPLHF. CDR3 bases: TGTGCCTGGGCTCGGGGAGATAATTCACCCCTCCACTTT.

This clone was observed a few times. The chain joins TRBV20-1 to TRBJ1-2; TRBD1 might be the D (5 bases). Germline V gene lookup returns CDR1 DFQATT and CDR2 SNEGSKA (reference sequence). The CDR3 is made up of 11 amino acids. Trimming left V 8 bases short and J 6 bases short, with 13 bases between. CDR3 nucleotide sequence: TGCAGTTTGCGTGTAGGGGATGGCTACACCTTC. Translation gives CSLRVGDGYTF.

Points on this clone: Additional DNA sequences in this sample encode the identical CDR3. V and J are TRBV5-1 and TRBJ2-1; 8 positions match TRBD1. The CDR3 runs 14 residues. J gave up 10 bases and V 0 bases, and 6 bases lay outside the gene matches. From germline, CDR1 is SGHRS and CDR2 YFSETQ. CDR3 DNA sequence: TGCGCCAGCAGCTTGGCCGGACAGGGTTGGGAGCAGTTCTTC. Encoded protein: CASSLAGQGWEQFF. The full variable domain, its missing parts supplied by reference TRBV5-1 and TRBJ2-1, is KAGVTQTPRYLIKTRGQQVTLSCSPISGHRSVSWYQQTPGQGLQFLFEYFSETQRNKGNFPGRFSGRQFSNSRSEMNVSTLELGDSALYLCASSLAGQGWEQFFGPGTRLTVL.

The chain joins TRBV6-1 to TRBJ1-2; no firm D call. The CDR3 consists of 13 residues. The germline V gene encodes CDR1 MNHNS and CDR2 SASEGT. V lost 2 bases and J lost 4, with 8 bases in between. Here the CDR3 DNA reads TGTGCCAGCAGTGAAAGGAGACCCTATGGCTACACCTTC. It translates to CASSERRPYGYTF.

A single count supports this clone. The genes are TRBV5-1 and TRBJ2-2; tentative D call: TRBD1 (6 bases). From germline, CDR1 is SGHRS and CDR2 YFSETQ. V was trimmed by 1 base and J by 2 bases, leaving 18 bases between them. This CDR3 contains 18 residues. The CDR3 DNA sequence: TGCGCCAGCAGCTTGCCTTTGGGCGGACAGCTAAACACCGGGGAGCTGTTTTTT. Its protein is CASSLPLGGQLNTGELFF. The full variable domain, in which reference TRBV5-1 and TRBJ2-2 provide the parts outside the CDR3, is KAGVTQTPRYLIKTRGQQVTLSCSPISGHRSVSWYQQTPGQGLQFLFEYFSETQRNKGNFPGRFSGRQFSNSRSEMNVSTLELGDSALYLCASSLPLGGQLNTGELFFGEGSRLTVL.

This clone showed up just once. This chain connects TRBV29-1 to TRBJ2-5, with TRBD2 matching over 7 bases. The germline CDR1 and CDR2 sequences are SQVTM and ANQGSEA. The CDR3 extends over 12 amino acids. With 6 bases clipped from V and 1 base from J, the junction kept 2 bases outside the gene matches. CDR3 DNA sequence: TGCAGCGTCCGGGGGGTCCAAGAGACCCAGTACTTC. Residues: CSVRGVQETQYF.

The V and J genes are TRBV10-3 and TRBJ2-7; possible D gene TRBD2, 5 bases. V shed 2 bases and J shed 3 bases, with 8 bases lying between them. CDR1 and CDR2 from the germline V gene are ENHRY and SYGVKD. CDR3 length equals 13 residues. The CDR3 nucleotides read TGTGCCATCAGTGAGGACGGGGACTACGAGCAGTACTTC. It is translated as CAISEDGDYEQYF.